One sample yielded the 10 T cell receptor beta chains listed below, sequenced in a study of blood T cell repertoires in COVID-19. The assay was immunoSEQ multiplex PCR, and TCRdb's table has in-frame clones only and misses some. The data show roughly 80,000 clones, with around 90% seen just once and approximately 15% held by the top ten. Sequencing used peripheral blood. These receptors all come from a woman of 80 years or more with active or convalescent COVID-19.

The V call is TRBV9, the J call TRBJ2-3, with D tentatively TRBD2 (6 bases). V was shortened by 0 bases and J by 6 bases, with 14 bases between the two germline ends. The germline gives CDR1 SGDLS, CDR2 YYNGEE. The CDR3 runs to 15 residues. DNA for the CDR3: TGTGCCAGCAGCGTAGATGAGGAGGGCCGCGATACGCAGTATTTT. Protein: CASSVDEEGRDTQYF. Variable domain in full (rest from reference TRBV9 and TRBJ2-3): DSGVTQTPKHLITATGQRVTLRCSPRSGDLSVYWYQQSLDQGLQFLIQYYNGEERAKGNILERFSAQQFPDLHSELNLSSLELGDSALYFCASSVDEEGRDTQYFGPGTRLTVL.

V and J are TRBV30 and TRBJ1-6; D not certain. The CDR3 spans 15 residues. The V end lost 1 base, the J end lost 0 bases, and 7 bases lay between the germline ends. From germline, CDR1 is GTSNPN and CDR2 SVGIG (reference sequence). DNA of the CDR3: TGTGCCTGGAGTGGCCTTAGCTCCTATAATTCACCCCTCCACTTT. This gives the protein CAWSGLSSYNSPLHF.

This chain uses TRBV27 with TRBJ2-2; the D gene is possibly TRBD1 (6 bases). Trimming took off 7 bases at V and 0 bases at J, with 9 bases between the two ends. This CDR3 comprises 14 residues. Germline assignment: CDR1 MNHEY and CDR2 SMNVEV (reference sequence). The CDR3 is CASTRQANTGELFF. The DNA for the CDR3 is TGTGCCAGCACCAGACAGGCGAACACCGGGGAGCTGTTTTTT.

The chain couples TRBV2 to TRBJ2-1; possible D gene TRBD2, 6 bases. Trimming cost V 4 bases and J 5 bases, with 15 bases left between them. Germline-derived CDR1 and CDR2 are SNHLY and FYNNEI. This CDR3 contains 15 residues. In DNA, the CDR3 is TGTGCCAGCAGTGCCGCGGGGCTCAGCAACAATGAGCAGTTCTTC. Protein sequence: CASSAAGLSNNEQFF.

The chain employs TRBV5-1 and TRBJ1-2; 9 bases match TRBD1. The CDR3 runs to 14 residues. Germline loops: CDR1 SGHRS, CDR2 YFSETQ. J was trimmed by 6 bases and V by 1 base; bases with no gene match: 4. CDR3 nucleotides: TGCGCCAGCAGCTTGCACAGGGGGCAAGATGGCTACACCTTC. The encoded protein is CASSLHRGQDGYTF.

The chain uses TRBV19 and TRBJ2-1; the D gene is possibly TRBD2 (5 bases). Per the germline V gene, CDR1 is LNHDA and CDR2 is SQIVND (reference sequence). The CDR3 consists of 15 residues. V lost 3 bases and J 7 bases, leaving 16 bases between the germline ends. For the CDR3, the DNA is TGTGCCAGTAGTATTAGTAGCGTTAGTTCGAATGAGCAGTTCTTC. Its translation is CASSISSVSSNEQFF.

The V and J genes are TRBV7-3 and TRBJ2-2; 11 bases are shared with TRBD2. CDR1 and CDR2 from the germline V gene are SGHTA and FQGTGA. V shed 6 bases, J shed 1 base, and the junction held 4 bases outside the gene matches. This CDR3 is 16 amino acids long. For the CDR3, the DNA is TGTGCCAGCAGTTCTACTAGCGGGGGGAACACCGGGGAGCTGTTTTTT. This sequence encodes CASSSTSGGNTGELFF.

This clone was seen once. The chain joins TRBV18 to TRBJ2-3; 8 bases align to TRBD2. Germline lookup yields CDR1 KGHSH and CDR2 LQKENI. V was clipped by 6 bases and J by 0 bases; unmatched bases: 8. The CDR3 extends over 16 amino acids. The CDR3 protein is CASSLTVAGSTDTQYF. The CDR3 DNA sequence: TGTGCCAGCTCCCTTACGGTAGCGGGGAGCACAGATACGCAGTATTTT.

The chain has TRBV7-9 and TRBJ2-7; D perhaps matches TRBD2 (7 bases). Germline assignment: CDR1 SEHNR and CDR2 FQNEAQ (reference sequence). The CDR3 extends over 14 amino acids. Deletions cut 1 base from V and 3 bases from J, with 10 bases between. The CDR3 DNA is TGTGCCAGCAGCTTAGAGGGGGGGCTCTACGAGCAGTACTTC. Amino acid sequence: CASSLEGGLYEQYF.

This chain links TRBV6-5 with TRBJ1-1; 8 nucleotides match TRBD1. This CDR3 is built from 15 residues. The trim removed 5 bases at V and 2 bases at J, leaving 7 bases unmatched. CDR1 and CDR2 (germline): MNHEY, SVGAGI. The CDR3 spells CASSKPGQVNTEAFF. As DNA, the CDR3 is TGTGCCAGCAGTAAACCGGGACAGGTTAACACTGAAGCTTTCTTT.